The 15 T cell receptor beta chains below come from one sample, sequenced in a study of blood T cell repertoires in COVID-19. The method was immunoSEQ multiplex PCR; TCRdb's version includes in-frame clones alone and lacks a portion of them. The repertoire holds roughly 380,000 clones, with about 88% as singletons. The sample taken for sequencing was peripheral blood. The source is a woman aged 40-49 years with COVID-19, enrolled during active disease.

The V gene is TRBV7-9, the J gene TRBJ1-3; TRBD1 might be the D (5 bases). V dropped 5 bases and J dropped 2 bases, with 7 bases sitting between them. Germline CDR1 and CDR2: SEHNR and FQNEAQ (reference sequence). This CDR3 is 13 amino acids long. CDR3 coding DNA: TGTGCCAGCAGCGGCAGGGCTGGAAACACCATATATTTT. Translated, it gives CASSGRAGNTIYF.

The V call is TRBV7-3, the J call TRBJ2-1; D is unclear. Trimming took off 4 bases at V and 2 bases at J, with 12 bases between the two ends. The germline gives CDR1 SGHTA, CDR2 FQGTGA. The CDR3 covers 15 residues. The CDR3 sequence: CASSSEIVPYNEQFF. CDR3 coding DNA: TGTGCCAGCAGCTCGGAGATCGTGCCCTACAATGAGCAGTTCTTC.

The chain is built from TRBV28 and TRBJ2-2, with 11 bases identical to TRBD1. Trimming took 1 base from V and 6 from J; bases not matched to a gene: 4. There are 16 residues in the CDR3. Germline assignment: CDR1 MDHEN and CDR2 SYDVKM. CDR3 DNA: TGTGCCAGCAGTTTATACAGGGGACAGGGGGCCGGGGAGCTGTTTTTT. It is translated as CASSLYRGQGAGELFF.

The gene calls are TRBV28 and TRBJ2-5; 10 bases match TRBD2. CDR3 length: 18 residues. After removal of 6 bases from V and 1 base from J, the junction contained 14 bases not matched to a gene. CDR1 is MDHEN and CDR2 is SYDVKM in the germline V gene. For the CDR3, the DNA is TGTGCCAGCAGCCAACTAGCGGGAACGACCAGGGGCCAAGAGACCCAGTACTTC. Protein product: CASSQLAGTTRGQETQYF.

This chain links TRBV7-3 with TRBJ1-2, with D tentatively TRBD1 (6 bases). From germline, CDR1 is SGHTA and CDR2 FQGTGA. Trimming took off 5 bases at V and 6 bases at J, with 16 bases between the two ends. The CDR3 extends over 14 amino acids. The DNA of the CDR3 is TGTGCCAGCAGCGCCCTCCGGGGGGACAATGGCTACACCTTC. This sequence encodes CASSALRGDNGYTF.

V is TRBV3-1 (or the pseudogene TRBV3-2) and J is TRBJ2-1; TRBD2 aligns across 10 bases. The CDR3 loop spans 15 amino acids. With V trimmed by 7 bases and J by 2 bases, 5 bases remained unmatched. Germline CDR1 LGHDT, CDR2 YNNKEL (reference sequence). The CDR3: CASNDLAGAYNEQFF. In DNA, the CDR3 is TGTGCCAGCAACGACCTAGCGGGGGCCTACAATGAGCAGTTCTTC.

This sequence joins TRBV24-1 and TRBJ1-2; no reliable D call. Germline V CDR1 and CDR2: KGHDR, SFDVKD. Trimming cost V 3 bases and J 6 bases, with 16 bases left between them. The CDR3 spans 15 residues. The CDR3 reads CATSDPLTPRDGYTF. For the CDR3, the DNA is TGTGCCACCAGTGATCCGTTGACACCGCGAGATGGCTACACCTTC.

This chain connects TRBV5-4 to TRBJ2-3, with 16 bases identical to TRBD2. The J segment lost 5 bases and the V segment lost 4 bases, leaving 10 bases of the junction unmatched. The length of the CDR3 is 18 residues. Germline V gene sequence: CDR1 SGHNT, CDR2 YYREEE (reference sequence). Here the CDR3 reads CASSPPGLAGGHKDTQYF. The CDR3 coding sequence is TGTGCCAGCAGCCCCCCGGGACTAGCGGGGGGGCACAAAGATACGCAGTATTTT.

The sample holds one count of this clone. The chain has TRBV18 and TRBJ1-4; the match to TRBD1 covers 9 bases. CDR3 length: 15 residues. Trimming at V came to 1 base and at J to 4 bases, leaving 1 base not matched to a gene. Germline-derived CDR1 and CDR2 are KGHSH and LQKENI. CDR3 protein: CASSPLGQGNEKLFF. The CDR3 region has the DNA TGTGCCAGCTCACCACTGGGACAGGGTAATGAAAAACTGTTTTTT.

This rearrangement joins TRBV27 to TRBJ1-6, with 7 bases aligning to TRBD1. The CDR3 runs to 13 residues. Germline V lookup: CDR1 MNHEY, CDR2 SMNVEV (reference sequence). Trimming took 3 bases from V and 13 from J; bases not matched to a gene: 6. The CDR3 is CASSFQGDRPLHF. The CDR3, as DNA: TGTGCCAGCAGTTTTCAGGGGGACCGGCCCCTCCACTTT.

The V gene is TRBV2, the J gene TRBJ2-2; 7 nucleotides line up with TRBD2. This CDR3 is built from 14 residues. With 10 bases clipped from V and 7 bases from J, the junction kept 12 bases outside the gene matches. From germline, CDR1 is SNHLY and CDR2 FYNNEI. The CDR3 protein is CATSQTSLGGELFF. The DNA for the CDR3 is TGTGCCACCTCCCAGACTAGCCTAGGCGGGGAGCTGTTTTTT.

The chain recombines TRBV5-1 with TRBJ2-1, with TRBD2 matching 9 bases. J gave up 8 bases and V 1 base, and 7 bases lay outside the gene matches. The CDR3 contains 15 residues. CDR1 is SGHRS, CDR2 YFSETQ, per germline. In DNA form, the CDR3 reads TGCGCCAGCAGCTTGCTGTTAGCGGGGGACGATGAGCAGTTCTTC. Translating gives CASSLLLAGDDEQFF. The full variable domain, in which reference TRBV5-1 and TRBJ2-1 provide the parts outside the CDR3, is KAGVTQTPRYLIKTRGQQVTLSCSPISGHRSVSWYQQTPGQGLQFLFEYFSETQRNKGNFPGRFSGRQFSNSRSEMNVSTLELGDSALYLCASSLLLAGDDEQFFGPGTRLTVL.

The CDR3 sequence: CASRGGRIAATEAFF. The CDR3 DNA is TGTGCCAGCCGGGGAGGCAGGATCGCCGCCACTGAAGCTTTCTTT. This sequence joins TRBV28 and TRBJ1-1; D uncertain. Trimming pared 8 bases from V and 4 bases from J, leaving 20 bases between. The CDR3 totals 15 residues. Germline values: CDR1 MDHEN, CDR2 SYDVKM.

The sample holds a few counts of this clone. The V gene is TRBV27, the J gene TRBJ1-2, with D perhaps matching TRBD1 (5 bases). The CDR3 runs 15 residues. From germline, CDR1 is MNHEY and CDR2 SMNVEV (reference sequence). V gave up 7 bases and J gave up 3 bases, with 18 bases separating them. The CDR3 protein is CASTTTLGGYYGYTF. For the CDR3, the DNA is TGTGCCAGCACCACCACCCTGGGGGGATACTATGGCTACACCTTC.

The V gene is TRBV12-5, the J gene TRBJ2-3; the match to TRBD1 covers 9 bases. This CDR3 is 17 amino acids long. CDR1 and CDR2 from the germline V gene are LGHNT and FRNRAP. Trimming at V came to 6 bases and at J to 1 base, leaving 11 bases not matched to a gene. CDR3 nucleotides: TGTGCTAGTGGGAACCTAGGACAGGGGCCGCGCACAGATACGCAGTATTTT. Protein sequence: CASGNLGQGPRTDTQYF.